The T cell receptor (beta chain) described here comes from a study of response to subunit inactivated influenza vaccine. Ten or more counts support this clonotype. Via MiXCR, TCRdb re-called the RT-PCR reads, giving one row per CDR3 protein. The sample consists of some 600,000 distinct CDR3 sequences, 12% to 15% of them appearing once. This CDR3 region has 10 residues. The ends were cut back, 8 bases at V and 4 bases at J, with 6 bases in the middle. This material consisted of PBMCs from blood, taken around 14 days before vaccination. The chain employs TRBV12-3 or TRBV12-4 and TRBJ2-7; D gene unclear. The source is a man aged 45-65 years who received an inactivated influenza vaccine. CDR3 nucleotide sequence: TGTGCCAGCGGCGGATACGAGCAGTACTTC. Its protein is CASGGYEQYF.